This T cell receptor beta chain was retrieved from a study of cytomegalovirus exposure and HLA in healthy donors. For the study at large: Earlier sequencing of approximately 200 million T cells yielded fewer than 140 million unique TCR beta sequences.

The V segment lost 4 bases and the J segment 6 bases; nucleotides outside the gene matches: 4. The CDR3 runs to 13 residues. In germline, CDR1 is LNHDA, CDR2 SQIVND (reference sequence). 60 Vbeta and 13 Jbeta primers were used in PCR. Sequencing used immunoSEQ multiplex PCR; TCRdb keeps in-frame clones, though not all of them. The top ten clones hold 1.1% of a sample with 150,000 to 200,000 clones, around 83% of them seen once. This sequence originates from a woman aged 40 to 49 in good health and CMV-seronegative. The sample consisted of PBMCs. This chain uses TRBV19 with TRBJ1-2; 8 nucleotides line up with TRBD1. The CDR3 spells CASSKTGEDGYTF. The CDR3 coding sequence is TGTGCCAGTAGTAAGACAGGGGAGGATGGCTACACCTTC.